The present T cell receptor (beta chain) was sequenced within a study of read filtering for tumor transcriptome and immune sequencing. Study in general: Mean patient age was approximately 71 years, range 47 to 80; 16 to 20 male, some 14 female. Revised staging placed about 8 patients in R-ISS I, about 16 in II, more than five in III.

On this clonotype: Its target is unknown. This likely stems from a read error, as it lies one base from a far larger clone.

The library was built from about 400 ng RNA with molecular barcoded adaptors for alpha/delta and beta/gamma chains. TCRdb passed the reads through MiXCR, listing each CDR3 protein once. The sample consists of 30,000 to 35,000 distinct CDR3 sequences, approximately 17% of them appearing once. This CDR3 is built from 15 residues. The V gene's germline CDR1 is MNHNS and CDR2 SASEGT. Study results and caveats: IR-seq and RNA-seq agreed better without single-read clonotypes. Around 82% of IR-seq clonotypes had a single read, yet these held approximately 4% of reads.

This clonotype originated in a donor older than 35 with multiple myeloma. This chain connects TRBV6-1 to TRBJ2-2; 9 nucleotides match TRBD1. Sequenced sample: a population of CD138-negative cells sorted from bone marrow. The CDR3 bases are TGTGCCAACAGTCCATGGACAGGGGTTCACCGGGAGCTGTTTTTT. This sequence encodes CANSPWTGVHRELFF.